This TCR beta chain was recorded in a study of CD8 T cells in Susac syndrome. Negative isolation was used for CD8+ and CD4+ T cells, and FACS enrichment was applied to TEMRA cells. Roughly 0.5 to 1 ug RNA was reverse transcribed with random hexamers. MiXCR, applied by TCRdb to the immunoSEQ multiplex PCR reads, yields one record per CDR3 protein. Of roughly 140,000 distinct CDR3 sequences listed, approximately 95% are singletons. The CDR3 extends over 16 amino acids. V was trimmed by 1 base and J by 2 bases, leaving 15 bases between them. This receptor was taken from a human donor in good health. The chain employs TRBV12-3 or TRBV12-4 and TRBJ2-7, with a weak D call TRBD2 (6 bases). The source material was CD8+ T cells from PBMCs. CDR3 in DNA: TGTGCCAGCAGTTTAGGACTAGTCGTACGCCCCTACGAGCAGTACTTC. Translation: CASSLGLVVRPYEQYF.